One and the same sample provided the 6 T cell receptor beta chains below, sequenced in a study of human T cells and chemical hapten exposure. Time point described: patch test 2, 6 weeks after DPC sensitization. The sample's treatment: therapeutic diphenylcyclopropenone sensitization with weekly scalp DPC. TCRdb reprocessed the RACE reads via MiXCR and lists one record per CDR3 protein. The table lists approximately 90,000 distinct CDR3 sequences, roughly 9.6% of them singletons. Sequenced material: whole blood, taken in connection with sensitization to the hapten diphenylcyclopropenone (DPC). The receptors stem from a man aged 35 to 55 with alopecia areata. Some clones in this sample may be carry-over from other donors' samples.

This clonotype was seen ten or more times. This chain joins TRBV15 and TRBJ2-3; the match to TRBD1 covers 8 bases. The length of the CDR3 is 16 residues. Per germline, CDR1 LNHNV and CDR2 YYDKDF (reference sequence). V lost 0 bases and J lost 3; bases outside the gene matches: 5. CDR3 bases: TGTGCCACCAGCAGAGACCGACAGGGGAGTACAGATACGCAGTATTTT. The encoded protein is CATSRDRQGSTDTQYF.

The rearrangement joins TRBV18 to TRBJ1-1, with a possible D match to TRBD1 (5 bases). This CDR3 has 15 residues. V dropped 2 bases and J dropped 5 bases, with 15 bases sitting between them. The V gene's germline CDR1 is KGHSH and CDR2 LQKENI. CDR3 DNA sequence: TGTGCCAGCTCACCAAGTCAGGGAAGAGGGACTGAAGCTTTCTTT. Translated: CASSPSQGRGTEAFF.

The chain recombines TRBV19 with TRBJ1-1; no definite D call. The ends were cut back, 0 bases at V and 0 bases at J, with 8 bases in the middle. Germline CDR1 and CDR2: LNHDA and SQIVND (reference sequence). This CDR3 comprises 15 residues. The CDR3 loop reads CASSIEGLMNTEAFF. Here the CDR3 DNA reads TGTGCCAGTAGTATAGAAGGGTTGATGAACACTGAAGCTTTCTTT.

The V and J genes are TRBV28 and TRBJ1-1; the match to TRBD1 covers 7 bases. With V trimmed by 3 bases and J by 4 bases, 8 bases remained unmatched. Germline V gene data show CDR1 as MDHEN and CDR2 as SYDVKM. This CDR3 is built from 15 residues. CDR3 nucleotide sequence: TGTGCCAGCAGTTTGACAGGGTTGTTACGCACTGAAGCTTTCTTT. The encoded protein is CASSLTGLLRTEAFF.

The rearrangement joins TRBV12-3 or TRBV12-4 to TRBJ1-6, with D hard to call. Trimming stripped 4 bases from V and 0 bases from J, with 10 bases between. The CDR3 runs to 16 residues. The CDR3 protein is CASSSGFSSYNSPLHF. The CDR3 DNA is TGTGCCAGCAGTTCGGGGTTCAGCTCCTATAATTCACCCCTCCACTTT.

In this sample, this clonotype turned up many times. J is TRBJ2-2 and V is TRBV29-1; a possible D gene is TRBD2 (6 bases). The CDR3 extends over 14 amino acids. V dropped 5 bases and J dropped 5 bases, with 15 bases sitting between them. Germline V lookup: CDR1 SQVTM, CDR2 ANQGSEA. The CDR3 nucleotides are TGCAGCGTTCGGGAGCGGAGAGATACCGGGGAGCTGTTTTTT. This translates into CSVRERRDTGELFF.